A single T cell receptor beta chain is shown here with its context. The data belong to a study of blood T cell repertoires in COVID-19. The overall study: The United States, Italy and Spain supplied acute and convalescent COVID-19 samples.

Original methodology: Estimates of nucleated cell counts were drawn from the amplification of reference gene primers. Profiling relied on immunoSEQ multiplex PCR, and the TCRdb table lists in-frame clones only, not all of them. D and trimming were read from the DNA, whereas the V and J calls and clone size are those reported in that table. Seen here are around 100,000 clones, 70% to 90% observed once, and the top ten hold approximately 1.5%. Sequencing was done on a sample of peripheral blood. The sequence was collected from a middle-aged man with acute or convalescent COVID-19.

CDR3 amino acids: CASSLSGKGHEQYF. The CDR3 DNA follows: TGTGCCAGCAGCTTATCGGGGAAAGGCCACGAGCAGTACTTC. The rearrangement joins TRBV7-9 to TRBJ2-7, with D possibly matching TRBD2 (5 bases). Trimming stripped 2 bases from V and 5 bases from J, with 13 bases between. The CDR3 has 14 residues. CDR1 SEHNR and CDR2 FQNEAQ come from the germline V gene (reference sequence).